These T cell receptor beta chains were read from a single sample in a study of blood T cell repertoires in COVID-19. Profiling relied on immunoSEQ multiplex PCR, and the TCRdb table lists in-frame clones only, not all of them. The table includes some 120,000 clones, around 87% detected once. Material: peripheral blood. The receptor source for this set is a woman aged 45-59 years with acute or convalescent COVID-19. CDR3s include the opening cysteine and the closing phenylalanine or tryptophan. Fields, in order: D gene, J gene, clone size, V gene, CDR3 DNA, CDR3 protein. D genes are given only for firm matches. Some rows have no size entry. The others give once, few or many, or a class for an expanded clone.

TRBD1,TRBJ1-5,.,TRBV10-3,TGTGCCATCATGAGGACAGGGGGCCCCTATAGCAATCAGCCCCAGCATTTT,CAIMRTGGPYSNQPQHF
TRBD1,TRBJ1-1,.,TRBV28,TGTGCCAGCAGTTTATGGGGACAGGGGGCTATGGGCACTGAAGCTTTCTTT,CASSLWGQGAMGTEAFF
.,TRBJ1-2,.,TRBV9,TGTGCCAGCAGCGGGACAGCCTCTGACTATGGCTACACCTTC,CASSGTASDYGYTF
TRBD1,TRBJ1-4,.,TRBV7-9,TGTGCCAGCAGCTTAAATTTGGGACAGGGGTACCGAAAACTGTTTTTT,CASSLNLGQGYRKLFF
.,TRBJ1-1,.,TRBV4-1,TGCGCCAGCAGCCAAGATGGGGAGGGGAGGACTGAAGCTTTCTTT,CASSQDGEGRTEAFF
.,TRBJ2-2,once,TRBV5-1,TGCGCCAGCAGCTTGCAGGTTTACGGGGAGCTGTTTTTT,CASSLQVYGELFF
.,TRBJ2-4,.,TRBV30,TGTGCCTGGAGCGCGGGGCCCGGGGGCAAAAACATTCAGTACTTC,CAWSAGPGGKNIQYF
TRBD2,TRBJ2-7,.,TRBV18,TGTGCCAGCTCTGAAAGGTCAAAGACTAGCGGGGGCGCGTCCTACGAGCAGTACTTC,CASSERSKTSGGASYEQYF
TRBD2,TRBJ2-5,.,TRBV27,TGTGCCAGCAGTCTTTTAGCGGGAGGGGATGAGACCCAGTACTTC,CASSLLAGGDETQYF
.,TRBJ2-4,.,TRBV21-1,TGTGCCAGCCCCCCGGGGGGGTTTAATGCCAAAAACATTCAGTACTTC,CASPPGGFNAKNIQYF
TRBD1,TRBJ1-1,.,TRBV6-6,TGTGCCAGTTGGGGACAGCTTAAAAACACTGAAGCTTTCTTT,CASWGQLKNTEAFF
.,TRBJ1-1,.,TRBV6-2/TRBV6-3,TGTGCCAGCAGTTACGGGGGGGGAGTCGACACTGAAGCTTTCTTT,CASSYGGGVDTEAFF
.,TRBJ2-7,.,TRBV27,TGTGCCAGCAGTTTCACCGGGACTCCGAGCTCCTACGAGCAGTACTTC,CASSFTGTPSSYEQYF
.,TRBJ2-7,.,TRBV15,TGTGCCACCAGCAGAGATCTTGGGCAGGGCCGGACACTCGGCTACGAGCAGTACTTC,CATSRDLGQGRTLGYEQYF
.,TRBJ1-1,.,TRBV25-1,TGTGCCAGCAGTGAAGGACAGTTGAACACTGAAGCTTTCTTT,CASSEGQLNTEAFF
TRBD2,TRBJ2-4,.,TRBV10-2,TGCGCCAGCAGGCCCGCGGATGCGGGAGGAGCCAAAAACATTCAGTACTTC,CASRPADAGGAKNIQYF
TRBD1,TRBJ1-1,.,TRBV5-1,TGCGCCAGCAGCACCAGACAGGGACGGGGCACTGAAGCTTTCTTT,CASSTRQGRGTEAFF
.,TRBJ1-1,.,TRBV19,TGTGCCAGTTCTGACTACCTTGTAACGAACACTGAAGCTTTCTTT,CASSDYLVTNTEAFF
TRBD2,TRBJ2-7,.,TRBV7-2,TGTGCCAGCAGCTTAGCCCTTCTAGCGGGAGGATCCTACGAGCAGTACTTC,CASSLALLAGGSYEQYF
.,TRBJ2-3,.,TRBV7-8,TGTGCCAGCAGCTTGTCTCTACTAACGCAGTATTTT,CASSLSLLTQYF
TRBD1,TRBJ1-1,.,TRBV5-4,TGTGCCAGCAGCTTCCCGGGACAGGCGAACACTGAAGCTTTCTTT,CASSFPGQANTEAFF
.,TRBJ2-3,.,TRBV11-2,TGTGCCAGCAGCCATCCAGGGATAGATACGCAGTATTTT,CASSHPGIDTQYF
TRBD2,TRBJ2-5,.,TRBV7-2,TGTGCCAGCAGCTCCGCCCTAGGCGCGGGGGGGCCAAAGACCCAGTACTTC,CASSSALGAGGPKTQYF
TRBD1,TRBJ1-2,.,TRBV6-5,TGTGCCAGCAGCGGCCGGGACAGGGGGGGAGGCTACACCTTC,CASSGRDRGGGYTF
TRBD1,TRBJ2-7,.,TRBV24-1,TGTGCCACCAGTGACACCGGGACAGCGCGTTACGAGCAGTACTTC,CATSDTGTARYEQYF
TRBD2,TRBJ2-3,.,TRBV7-9,TGTGCCAGCAGCACCCGGACTAGCGGTCATGATACGCAGTATTTT,CASSTRTSGHDTQYF
TRBD1,TRBJ1-4,.,TRBV6-6,TGTGCCAGCAGTTACTCCGGGACAGGCGGTGAAAAACTGTTTTTT,CASSYSGTGGEKLFF
.,TRBJ1-2,.,TRBV20-1,TGCAGTGCTAGTAAGGGGCAGGGCTATGGCTACACCTTC,CSASKGQGYGYTF